A few counts support the clone carrying this T cell receptor beta chain. The TCR beta CDR3 regions underwent amplification using RNA transcripts as the source. TCR CDR3 underwent first-round RT-PCR with the HTBI primer set. TCRdb recomputed calls from the multiplex PCR reads with MiXCR, one row per CDR3 protein. The sample has about 700,000 distinct CDR3 sequences, 14% seen once. Patients with uncontrolled infections, other autoimmune diseases, pregnancy or lactation were excluded. Clinicians diagnosed patients from clinical symptoms, serum thyroxine and TRAb, thyroid ultrasound and orbital computed tomography. This record comes from a study of T cells in Graves' hyperthyroidism and ophthalmopathy. In the study overall: Before any treatment, at initial diagnosis, peripheral blood was collected.

The trim removed 4 bases at V and 4 bases at J, leaving 3 bases unmatched. Germline CDR1 reads PRHDT; CDR2 reads FYEKMQ (reference sequence). The CDR3 loop spans 14 amino acids. Source material: blood. The sequence derives from a woman between 18 and 30 years old with Graves' hyperthyroidism. V usage is TRBV13 and J usage is TRBJ2-5; 10 positions agree with TRBD1. The CDR3 is CASSSGTGAETQYF. In DNA form, the CDR3 reads TGTGCCAGCAGCTCTGGGACAGGGGCAGAGACCCAGTACTTC.